This T cell receptor beta chain is from a study of T cells in Graves' hyperthyroidism and ophthalmopathy. Whole-study results and caveats: Stable hyperthyroidism was told apart from ophthalmopathy by a model built on 13 V-J features. The model identified upcoming ophthalmopathy a median approximately six months ahead of onset.

From RNA transcripts, TCR beta CDR3 regions were amplified. First-round RT-PCR with HTBI primers amplified the TCR CDR3 region. TCRdb recomputed calls from the multiplex PCR reads with MiXCR, one row per CDR3 protein. The sample has roughly 710,000 distinct CDR3 sequences; 35% are singletons. Germline V lookup: CDR1 SGHAT, CDR2 FQNNGV. The CDR3 consists of 15 residues. Uncontrolled infection, other autoimmune disease, pregnancy or lactation barred patients from enrollment. PBMCs stemmed from about 9.5 ml fresh peripheral blood. Concerning this clonotype itself: Its antigen is unknown. This may stem from a read error, because a much larger clone lies one nucleotide away.

The sequenced sample consisted of blood. The chain combines TRBV11-2 with TRBJ1-6; tentative D call: TRBD1 (5 bases). This sequence was found in a woman aged 35 to 49 with Graves' hyperthyroidism. This CDR3 is CANSVRVSDNSPLHF. The CDR3 coding sequence is TGTGCCAACAGCGTCAGGGTCAGTGATAATTCACCCCTCCACTTT. Using reference TRBV11-2 and TRBJ1-6 for the parts outside the CDR3, the full variable domain is EAGVAQSPRYKIIEKRQSVAFWCNPISGHATLYWYQQILGQGPKLLIQFQNNGVVDDSQLPKDRFSAERLKGVDSTLKIQPAKLEDSAVYLCANSVRVSDNSPLHFGNGTRLTVT.